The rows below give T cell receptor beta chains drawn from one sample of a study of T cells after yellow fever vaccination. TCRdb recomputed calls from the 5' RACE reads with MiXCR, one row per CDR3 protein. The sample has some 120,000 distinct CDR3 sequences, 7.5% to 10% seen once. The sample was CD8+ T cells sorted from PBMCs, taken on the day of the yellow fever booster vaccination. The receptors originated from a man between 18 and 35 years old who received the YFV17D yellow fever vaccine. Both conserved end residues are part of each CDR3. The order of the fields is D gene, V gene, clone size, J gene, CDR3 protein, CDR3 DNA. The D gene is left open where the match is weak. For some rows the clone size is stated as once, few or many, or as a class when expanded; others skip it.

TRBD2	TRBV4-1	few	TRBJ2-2	CASSQAVGAGGYTGELFF	TGCGCCAGCAGCCAAGCCGTTGGGGCGGGGGGTTACACCGGGGAGCTGTTTTTT
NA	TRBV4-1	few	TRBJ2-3	CASSQGWRTESTDTQYF	TGCGCCAGCAGCCAAGGATGGCGGACGGAAAGCACAGATACGCAGTATTTT
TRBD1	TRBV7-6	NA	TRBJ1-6	CASSRTGGQVSYNSPLHF	TGTGCCAGCAGCAGGACAGGGGGCCAGGTGTCCTATAATTCACCCCTCCACTTT
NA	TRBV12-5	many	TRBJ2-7	CASGPGSYEQYF	TGTGCTAGTGGTCCGGGCTCCTACGAGCAGTACTTC
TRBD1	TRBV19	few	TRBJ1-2	CASSTPARQGTYGYTF	TGTGCCAGTAGCACCCCCGCCCGACAGGGGACTTATGGCTACACCTTC
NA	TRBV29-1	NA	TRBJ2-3	CSVADPPDTQYF	TGCAGCGTTGCCGACCCCCCGGATACGCAGTATTTT
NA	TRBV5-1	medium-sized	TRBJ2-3	CASSFERGTDTQYF	TGCGCCAGCAGCTTCGAACGAGGCACAGATACGCAGTATTTT
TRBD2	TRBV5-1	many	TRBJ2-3	CASSLVQRGTQYF	TGCGCCAGCAGCTTGGTCCAGCGGGGTACGCAGTATTTT
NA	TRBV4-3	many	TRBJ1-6	CASSQDPGTQNSPLHF	TGCGCCAGCAGCCAAGATCCGGGGACCCAAAATTCACCCCTCCACTTT
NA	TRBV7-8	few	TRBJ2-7	CASSPSLAGAVIRQYF	TGTGCCAGCAGCCCAAGCTTGGCAGGGGCAGTGATTAGGCAGTACTTC
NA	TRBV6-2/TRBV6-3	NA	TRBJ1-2	CASSYVTQYGYTF	TGTGCCAGCAGTTACGTGACACAGTATGGCTACACCTTC
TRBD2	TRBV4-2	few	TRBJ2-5	CASSQGERGGRLETQYF	TGTGCCAGCAGCCAGGGGGAGCGGGGGGGCCGCTTGGAGACCCAGTACTTC
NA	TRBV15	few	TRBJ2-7	CATSREWGGGEQYF	TGTGCCACCAGCAGAGAGTGGGGGGGCGGCGAGCAGTACTTC
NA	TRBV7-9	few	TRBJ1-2	CASSSGFFYGYTF	TGTGCCAGCAGCTCGGGATTTTTCTATGGCTACACCTTC